The 17 T cell receptor beta chains below come from one sample, sequenced in a study of identical twins. TCRdb used MiXCR to reprocess the 5' RACE reads, holding one entry per CDR3 protein. The top ten hold under 10% of the sample, which has 400,000 or so distinct CDR3 sequences, roughly 9% seen once. The material sequenced was naive T cells sorted from blood. The source is a woman aged 50 to 60 in good health.

The chain recombines TRBV29-1 with TRBJ2-1, with a weak D call TRBD1 (6 bases). V was pared by 0 bases and J by 5 bases, with 20 bases between. The germline gives CDR1 SQVTM, CDR2 ANQGSEA. This CDR3 spans 17 amino acids. The CDR3 nucleotides are TGCAGCGTTGAAGAGCTACGTACAGGGTTTTCCCACAATGAGCAGTTCTTC. Encoded protein: CSVEELRTGFSHNEQFF.

This clonotype has only a few counts. This chain joins TRBV6-5 and TRBJ2-1, with D possibly being TRBD2 (6 bases). V was clipped by 4 bases and J by 0 bases, with 13 bases between them. This CDR3 comprises 16 residues. Germline V gene lookup returns CDR1 MNHEY and CDR2 SVGAGI. CDR3 region: CASSLIAVSSYNEQFF. The CDR3 bases are TGTGCCAGCAGTTTAATAGCGGTTAGCTCCTACAATGAGCAGTTCTTC.

This clonotype was seen only a few times. The rearrangement uses TRBV7-3 and TRBJ2-1; 7 bases align to TRBD2. The V and J ends lost 3 bases and 9 bases, in that order; junction bases with no gene match: 14. Germline V lookup: CDR1 SGHTA, CDR2 FQGTGA. The CDR3 spans 16 residues. The CDR3 protein is CASSFGWRESVREQFF. The CDR3 nucleotides read TGTGCCAGCAGCTTCGGTTGGCGGGAGAGCGTTCGTGAGCAGTTCTTC.

In its sample, this clonotype was seen a few times. The chain joins TRBV20-1 to TRBJ2-3; 9 nucleotides align to TRBD2. CDR1 and CDR2 from the germline V gene are DFQATT and SNEGSKA (reference sequence). CDR3 length: 17 residues. V shed 0 bases, J shed 6 bases, and the junction held 13 bases outside the gene matches. CDR3 sequence: CSARDHPTSGGWDTQYF. The CDR3 nucleotides read TGCAGTGCTAGAGATCATCCGACTAGCGGTGGTTGGGATACGCAGTATTTT.

This clonotype was picked up a small number of times. CDR3 sequence reads: CASSLMGPGLAGGREQFF. The CDR3 DNA reads TGCGCCAGCAGCTTGATGGGTCCGGGACTAGCGGGAGGCCGAGAGCAGTTCTTC. The chain recombines TRBV5-1 with TRBJ2-1; 15 bases line up with TRBD2. The CDR3 is 18 residues long. With 1 base clipped from V and 10 bases from J, the junction kept 12 bases outside the gene matches. Germline CDR1 is SGHRS and CDR2 is YFSETQ.

This clonotype was counted only a few times. The chain is built from TRBV5-1 and TRBJ2-3; D uncertain. Per germline, CDR1 SGHRS and CDR2 YFSETQ. Trimming stripped 3 bases from V and 0 bases from J, with 11 bases between. This CDR3 comprises 15 residues. The CDR3 DNA is TGCGCCAGCAGCTGGCCCCTGGCTAGCACAGATACGCAGTATTTT. Its translation: CASSWPLASTDTQYF.

The chain is built from TRBV6-5 and TRBJ2-5; TRBD1 matches 8 bases. Germline CDR1 is MNHEY and CDR2 is SVGAGI. The CDR3 contains 16 residues. The V and J ends lost 2 bases and 0 bases, in that order; junction bases with no gene match: 5. CDR3 amino acids: CASSYVATGDQETQYF. The CDR3 DNA reads as TGTGCCAGCAGTTACGTGGCGACAGGGGACCAAGAGACCCAGTACTTC.

In this sample, this clonotype turned up many times. The CDR3 DNA follows: TGTGCCAGCAGTTTGACAATGAACACTGAAGCTTTCTTT. Amino acid sequence: CASSLTMNTEAFF. The rearrangement uses TRBV12-3 or TRBV12-4 and TRBJ1-1, with D hard to call. V lost 3 bases and J lost 0, with 5 bases in between. CDR3 length: 13 amino acids.

The V call is TRBV11-2, the J call TRBJ1-2; D is unresolved. Trimming took 1 base from V and 7 from J, leaving 10 bases between them. The germline gives CDR1 SGHAT, CDR2 FQNNGV. The CDR3 loop spans 13 amino acids. CDR3 DNA sequence: TGTGCCAGCAGCTTAGGGCAGGTCGGTGGCTACACCTTC. The encoded protein is CASSLGQVGGYTF.

This clonotype came up a few times. This sequence joins TRBV20-1 and TRBJ1-2; TRBD1 agrees at 9 bases. V trimming: 6 bases; J trimming: 4 bases; junction bases outside the gene matches: 6. This CDR3 is built from 13 residues. Per germline, CDR1 DFQATT and CDR2 SNEGSKA (reference sequence). The chain's CDR3 is CSARTGDGYGYTF. The CDR3 coding sequence is TGCAGTGCAAGGACAGGGGATGGCTATGGCTACACCTTC.

J is TRBJ2-1 and V is TRBV5-1; 11 nucleotides match TRBD2. Germline V gene lookup returns CDR1 SGHRS and CDR2 YFSETQ. This CDR3 contains 17 residues. Losses at the gene ends were 4 bases for V and 2 bases for J; bases not matched to a gene: 8. The CDR3 is CASSLSLAGGPYNEQFF. The CDR3 DNA follows: TGCGCCAGCAGCCTCTCCTTAGCGGGAGGGCCCTACAATGAGCAGTTCTTC. Full variable domain (remainder filled in from reference TRBV5-1 and TRBJ2-1): KAGVTQTPRYLIKTRGQQVTLSCSPISGHRSVSWYQQTPGQGLQFLFEYFSETQRNKGNFPGRFSGRQFSNSRSEMNVSTLELGDSALYLCASSLSLAGGPYNEQFFGPGTRLTVL.

This chain links TRBV2 with TRBJ1-1; no clear D gene. The V gene's germline CDR1 is SNHLY and CDR2 FYNNEI. The CDR3 length is 14 residues. Trimming took 6 bases from V and 1 from J, leaving 12 bases between them. The CDR3 region is CASRGDQWNTEAFF. In DNA, the CDR3 is TGTGCCAGCAGGGGAGATCAATGGAACACTGAAGCTTTCTTT.

The chain has TRBV9 and TRBJ2-7; weak D call: TRBD1 (7 bases). The CDR3 is made up of 15 amino acids. The germline gives CDR1 SGDLS, CDR2 YYNGEE. Trimming took off 0 bases at V and 3 bases at J, with 13 bases between the two ends. The CDR3 DNA reads as TGTGCCAGCAGCGTAGGCCCAGGGGGGAGCTACGAGCAGTACGTC. Its translation: CASSVGPGGSYEQYV.

The CDR3 sequence: CASSGPQGLNTGELFF. In nucleotides, the CDR3 is TGTGCCAGCAGTGGACCACAGGGACTCAACACCGGGGAGCTGTTTTTT. The genes are TRBV28 and TRBJ2-2; possibly TRBD1 or TRBD2 for D (6 bases each). Trimming removed 5 bases from V and 2 bases from J, with 15 bases in between. The CDR3 sequence is 16 residues long. Germline CDR1 and CDR2: MDHEN and SYDVKM.

CDR3 DNA: TGCAGTGCTAGAGTCTCTAAGGACTGGCGCACAGATACGCAGTATTTT. Amino acids: CSARVSKDWRTDTQYF. The chain has TRBV20-1 and TRBJ2-3; D is possibly TRBD2 (5 bases). CDR1 is DFQATT, CDR2 SNEGSKA, per germline (reference sequence). CDR3 size: 16 residues. The germline V and J ends were trimmed by 1 base and 1 base, with 15 bases remaining between them.

V usage is TRBV27 and J usage is TRBJ2-7, with 11 positions matching TRBD1. Germline V CDR1 and CDR2: MNHEY, SMNVEV (reference sequence). V was clipped by 6 bases and J by 7 bases; unmatched bases: 8. This CDR3 spans 14 amino acids. The DNA of the CDR3 is TGTGCCAGCAGGAGGACAGGGGGCCCCATGGAGCAGTACTTC. This codes for CASRRTGGPMEQYF.

The genes are TRBV3-1 and TRBJ2-1, with D possibly TRBD1 on 6 matching bases. The length of the CDR3 is 13 residues. Looked up from germline, CDR1 is LGHDT and CDR2 is YNNKEL (reference sequence). V lost 0 bases and J 15 bases, leaving 15 bases between the germline ends. In DNA, the CDR3 is TGTGCCAGCAGCCAAGATTTGGGGACACAGGCGTTCTTC. As protein: CASSQDLGTQAFF.